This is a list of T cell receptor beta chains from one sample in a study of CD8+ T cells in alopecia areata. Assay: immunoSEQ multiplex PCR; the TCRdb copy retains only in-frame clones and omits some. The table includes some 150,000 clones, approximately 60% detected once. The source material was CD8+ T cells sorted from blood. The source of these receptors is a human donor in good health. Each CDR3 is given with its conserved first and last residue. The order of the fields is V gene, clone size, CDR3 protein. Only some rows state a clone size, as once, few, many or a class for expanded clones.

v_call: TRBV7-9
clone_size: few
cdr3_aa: CASSSSNDRVDNYEQYF

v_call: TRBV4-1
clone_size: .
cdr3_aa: CASSQEGTGSSYEQYF

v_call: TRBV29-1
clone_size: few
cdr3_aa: CSVESPRRRNHSYEQYF

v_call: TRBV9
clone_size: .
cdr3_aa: CASSPAGQGSYEQYF

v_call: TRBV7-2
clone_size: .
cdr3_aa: CASSYPGLSTDTQYF

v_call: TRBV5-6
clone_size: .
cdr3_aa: CASSHGGGPYEQYF

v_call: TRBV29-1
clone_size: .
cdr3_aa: CSVRAGGNEQFF

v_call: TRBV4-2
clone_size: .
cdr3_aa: CASSQTGELFF

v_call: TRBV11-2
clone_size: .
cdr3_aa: CASSTPGLAGGPGETQYF

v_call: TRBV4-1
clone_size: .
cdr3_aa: CASSWGTTLGETQYF

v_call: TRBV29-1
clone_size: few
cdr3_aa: CSVAGRPEQAYEQYF